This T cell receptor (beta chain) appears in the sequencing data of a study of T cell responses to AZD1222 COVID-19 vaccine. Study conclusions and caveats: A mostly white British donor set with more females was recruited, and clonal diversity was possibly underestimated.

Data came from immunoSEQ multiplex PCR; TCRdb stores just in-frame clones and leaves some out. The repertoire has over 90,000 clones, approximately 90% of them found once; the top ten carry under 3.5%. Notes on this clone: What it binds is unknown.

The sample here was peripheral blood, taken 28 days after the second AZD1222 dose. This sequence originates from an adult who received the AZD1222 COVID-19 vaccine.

The CDR3 reads CASSSSGPYQPQHF. In nucleotides, the CDR3 is TGTGCCAGCAGTTCGTCAGGCCCCTATCAGCCCCAGCATTTT. The V call is TRBV27, the J call TRBJ1-5; D unresolved. Trimming stripped 4 bases from V and 5 bases from J, with 12 bases between. The CDR3 has 14 amino acids. Germline-derived CDR1 and CDR2 are MNHEY and SMNVEV (reference sequence).